One and the same sample provided the 2 T cell receptor beta chains below, sequenced in a study of early T cells in non-severe SARS-CoV-2 infection. TCRdb used MiXCR to reprocess the 5' RACE reads, holding one entry per CDR3 protein. Of around 94,000 distinct CDR3 sequences in the sample, 13% were seen once. Source material: whole blood. These receptors were taken from an adult who was a healthcare worker with PCR-confirmed SARS-CoV-2 infection or an uninfected control (not recorded which).

V and J are TRBV29-1 and TRBJ1-4; D remains unclear. The CDR3 contains 12 residues. The V end lost 1 base, the J end lost 6 bases, and 6 bases lay between the germline ends. The germline V gene encodes CDR1 SQVTM and CDR2 ANQGSEA. The CDR3 is CSVEGDDEKLFF. Here the CDR3 DNA reads TGCAGCGTTGAAGGGGATGATGAAAAACTGTTTTTT.

This clonotype was picked up many times. The chain combines TRBV11-2 with TRBJ2-3; possibly TRBD1 or TRBD2 for D (5 bases each). Between the trimmed V and J ends, which lost 2 bases and 2 bases, there was a span of 8 bases. The CDR3 totals 14 residues. CDR1 SGHAT and CDR2 FQNNGV come from the germline V gene. CDR3 coding DNA: TGTGCCAGCAGCTTACAGGGACCCACAGATACGCAGTATTTT. Translation gives CASSLQGPTDTQYF.